A single sample gave rise to the 5 T cell receptor beta chains below, sequenced in a study of T cells in Graves' hyperthyroidism and ophthalmopathy. Regions amplified from RNA transcripts were the TCR beta CDR3 regions. First-round RT-PCR of the TCR CDR3 relied on the HTBI primer set. TCRdb fed the multiplex PCR reads into MiXCR, producing one record per CDR3 protein. The table has approximately 400,000 distinct CDR3 sequences, approximately 19% seen once. Material for sequencing was blood. These receptors originate from a woman under 30 with Graves' hyperthyroidism.

The V call is TRBV6-2 or TRBV6-3, the J call TRBJ1-2; D ambiguous. Germline V CDR1 and CDR2: MNHEY, SVGEGT. Trimming took 6 bases from V and 2 from J, leaving 10 bases between them. The CDR3 has 13 residues. The CDR3 DNA is TGTGCCAGCAGGCCGGACGGAAACTATGGCTACACCTTC. The encoded protein is CASRPDGNYGYTF.

This clonotype occurred many times. The chain couples TRBV27 to TRBJ2-5; 7 bases are shared with TRBD2. CDR1 and CDR2 from the germline V gene are MNHEY and SMNVEV (reference sequence). This CDR3 region has 15 residues. J was trimmed by 3 bases and V by 3 bases; bases with no gene match: 7. CDR3 region: CASSFSPLAEETQYF. The CDR3, as DNA: TGTGCCAGCAGTTTTTCCCCGCTAGCGGAAGAGACCCAGTACTTC.

This clonotype showed up just a few times. The CDR3 DNA reads as TGTGCCAGCATCGAACAGAATGAAAACATTCAGTACTTC. This translates into CASIEQNENIQYF. This chain links TRBV28 with TRBJ2-4, with no clear D. The CDR3 sequence is 13 residues long. Trimming pared 7 bases from V and 5 bases from J, leaving 12 bases between. Germline CDR1 and CDR2: MDHEN and SYDVKM.

The chain carries TRBV12-3 or TRBV12-4 and TRBJ2-7, with 8 bases lining up with TRBD2. The CDR3 length is 14 residues. With V trimmed by 7 bases and J by 6 bases, 11 bases remained unmatched. The CDR3 protein is CASTPREGDGEQYF. The CDR3 DNA sequence: TGTGCCAGCACACCTCGGGAGGGGGATGGCGAGCAGTACTTC.

A word on this clonotype: Just one base apart from a much larger clone, this may be a read error. The chain is built from TRBV29-1 and TRBJ1-2; the D is unclear. V dropped 5 bases and J dropped 4 bases, with 14 bases sitting between them. CDR3 size: 13 residues. CDR1 and CDR2 from the germline V gene are SQVTM and ANQGSEA. The CDR3 reads CSVFLRERYGYTF. CDR3 nucleotide sequence: TGCAGCGTTTTTCTGCGAGAACGCTATGGCTACACCTTC.